The clone carrying this T cell receptor beta chain appeared a few times. In the PCR, 60 Vbeta and 13 Jbeta primers were used. Method: immunoSEQ multiplex PCR; TCRdb's copy keeps in-frame clones and lacks some. The sample lists about 160,000 clones, roughly 76% occurring once. This record belongs to a study of cytomegalovirus exposure and HLA in healthy donors. Study-level information: The Caucasian-associated ancestry cluster held less than 85% of approximately 400 genotyped donors.

CDR3 length: 15 amino acids. In germline, CDR1 is MDHEN, CDR2 SYDVKM. V was pared by 8 bases and J by 6 bases, with 22 bases between. The sequenced material came from PBMCs. This receptor was identified in a woman between 45 and 60 years old in good health and CMV-seronegative. This chain uses TRBV28 with TRBJ1-2; TRBD1 might be the D (6 bases). CDR3: CASGWTGRGTHGYTF. CDR3 coding DNA: TGTGCCAGCGGGTGGACGGGCAGGGGCACCCATGGCTACACCTTC.